The rows below give T cell receptor beta chains drawn from one sample of a study of blood T cells in healthy people across ages. TCRdb reprocessed the 5' RACE reads via MiXCR and lists one record per CDR3 protein. The table lists about 620,000 distinct CDR3 sequences, 52% of them singletons. Sequenced input: blood. Source of these receptors: an elderly woman in good health. CDR3s include the opening cysteine and the closing phenylalanine or tryptophan. The D gene is left open where the match is weak. Clone size is not always given. Where it is, it says once, few, many or a class for expanded clones.

CDR3 DNA: TGCGCCAGCAGCCAAGGGGCAGCTTATAGCAGCAATCAGCCCCAGCATTTT
CDR3 protein: CASSQGAAYSSNQPQHF
V gene: TRBV4-1
clone size: .
D gene: .
CDR3 length: 17
J gene: TRBJ1-5

CDR3 DNA: TGCGCCAGCAGCTGGGGACAGTCCTCTCGGGATGAGCAGTTCTTC
CDR3 protein: CASSWGQSSRDEQFF
V gene: TRBV5-1
clone size: .
D gene: TRBD1
CDR3 length: 15
J gene: TRBJ2-1

CDR3 DNA: TGTGCCAGCAGCGTAGTTTCTGGGGCGAACACCGGGGAGCTGTTTTTT
CDR3 protein: CASSVVSGANTGELFF
V gene: TRBV9
clone size: few
D gene: .
CDR3 length: 16
J gene: TRBJ2-2

CDR3 DNA: TGTGCCAGCACCGAGGGGACTAGGAGCATGGAGACCCAGTACTTC
CDR3 protein: CASTEGTRSMETQYF
V gene: TRBV2
clone size: .
D gene: TRBD2
CDR3 length: 15
J gene: TRBJ2-5

CDR3 DNA: TGTGCCAGCAGTTCGATAGCGGGGGGAACCGGGGAGCTGTTTTTT
CDR3 protein: CASSSIAGGTGELFF
V gene: TRBV7-2
clone size: .
D gene: TRBD2
CDR3 length: 15
J gene: TRBJ2-2

CDR3 DNA: TGTGCCAGCAGCGTGGCCAGGACCACAGATACGCAGTATTTT
CDR3 protein: CASSVARTTDTQYF
V gene: TRBV9
clone size: few
D gene: .
CDR3 length: 14
J gene: TRBJ2-3

CDR3 DNA: TGTGCCAGCAGCCGGGGGACTAGCGGGCGCACAGATACGCAGTATTTT
CDR3 protein: CASSRGTSGRTDTQYF
V gene: TRBV4-2
clone size: .
D gene: TRBD2
CDR3 length: 16
J gene: TRBJ2-3

CDR3 DNA: TGTGCCAGCAGCCTCTCGGGACTGCCGGCGGACTATGGCTACACCTTC
CDR3 protein: CASSLSGLPADYGYTF
V gene: TRBV27
clone size: .
D gene: .
CDR3 length: 16
J gene: TRBJ1-2

CDR3 DNA: TGTGCCAGCTCACCACGGGACGGGGAGGGGAAAACTGAAGCTTTCTTT
CDR3 protein: CASSPRDGEGKTEAFF
V gene: TRBV18
clone size: .
D gene: .
CDR3 length: 16
J gene: TRBJ1-1

CDR3 DNA: TGCGGTGCTAGAGCCCCGGGACTAGCGGGATACAATGAGCAGTTCTTC
CDR3 protein: CGARAPGLAGYNEQFF
V gene: TRBV20-1
clone size: .
D gene: TRBD2
CDR3 length: 16
J gene: TRBJ2-1

CDR3 DNA: TGCGCCAGCAGCTTAACCGGGACAAACAACAATGAGCAGTTCTTC
CDR3 protein: CASSLTGTNNNEQFF
V gene: TRBV5-1
clone size: .
D gene: .
CDR3 length: 15
J gene: TRBJ2-1

CDR3 DNA: TGTGCCAGCAGCCCTTGGCGGGGGGTCTACTACAATGAGCAGTTCTTC
CDR3 protein: CASSPWRGVYYNEQFF
V gene: TRBV3-1
clone size: few
D gene: TRBD2
CDR3 length: 16
J gene: TRBJ2-1

CDR3 DNA: TGTGCCAGTGGTCCCAGGAACACTGAAGCTTTCTTT
CDR3 protein: CASGPRNTEAFF
V gene: TRBV19
clone size: .
D gene: .
CDR3 length: 12
J gene: TRBJ1-1

CDR3 DNA: TGCAGCGTTGGGGGGGCGCACGGCTACACCTTC
CDR3 protein: CSVGGAHGYTF
V gene: TRBV29-1
clone size: .
D gene: .
CDR3 length: 11
J gene: TRBJ1-2

CDR3 DNA: TGTGCCAGCAGCGTAGGGGACAGGACGAACACCGGGGAGCTGTTTTTT
CDR3 protein: CASSVGDRTNTGELFF
V gene: TRBV9
clone size: many
D gene: TRBD1
CDR3 length: 16
J gene: TRBJ2-2

CDR3 DNA: TGTGCCAGCAGCTTGCCCTCGCCCGGGGGTTTGACCCAGCATTTT
CDR3 protein: CASSLPSPGGLTQHF
V gene: TRBV28
clone size: few
D gene: .
CDR3 length: 15
J gene: TRBJ1-5

CDR3 DNA: TGCGCCAGCAGCTTGTCGACGAGGGGCCTTGCTGGGAACACCATATATTTT
CDR3 protein: CASSLSTRGLAGNTIYF
V gene: TRBV5-1
clone size: .
D gene: .
CDR3 length: 17
J gene: TRBJ1-3

CDR3 DNA: TGTGCCAGCAGCTTAGAGGGGGCGCGTAACACCATATATTTT
CDR3 protein: CASSLEGARNTIYF
V gene: TRBV7-2
clone size: .
D gene: TRBD1
CDR3 length: 14
J gene: TRBJ1-3